The text below deals with one T cell receptor beta chain. Its antigen remains unidentified. Controls came from buffy coats of healthy blood donors. Per the authors' pipeline: Productive clonotypes were detectable down to 2.59 x 10-5 frequency. Assay: immunoSEQ multiplex PCR; the TCRdb copy retains only in-frame clones and omits some. Clone size and V and J calls were adopted from that table, with D and trimming inferred from the DNA. The sample contains about 30,000 clones, roughly three quarters of which appear only once. The sample comes from a study of STAT5B mutations in CD4+ large granular lymphocyte leukemia. The study's findings and limits: Compared with healthy controls (2/35), patient top clones favored TRBV06 (8/27). Main leukemic clonotypes were patient-specific, but more than 20% appeared at low frequency elsewhere.

V dropped 5 bases and J dropped 0 bases, with 13 bases sitting between them. This CDR3 has 15 amino acids. Germline V gene data show CDR1 as SGHAT and CDR2 as FQDESV (reference sequence). Sequencing was performed on CD4+ T cells from blood buffy coats. The sequence derives from a human donor in good health. The genes are TRBV11-1 and TRBJ1-2; TRBD1 is a possible D gene (6 bases). DNA for the CDR3: TGTGCCAGCAGCACCCGACAGGAGACTAACTATGGCTACACCTTC. Encoded protein: CASSTRQETNYGYTF. Together with reference TRBV11-1 and TRBJ1-2, the CDR3 gives the full variable domain: EAEVAQSPRYKITEKSQAVAFWCDPISGHATLYWYRQILGQGPELLVQFQDESVVDDSQLPKDRFSAERLKGVDSTLKIQPAELGDSAMYLCASSTRQETNYGYTFGSGTRLTVV.